This T cell receptor (beta chain) was captured in a study of blood T cell repertoires in COVID-19. In the study overall: COVID-19 samples collected from the United States, Italy and Spain covered acute and convalescent phases. T cells, B-cell-depleted T cells, or PBMCs provided the cDNA or gDNA that served as material.

V was cut by 4 bases and J by 4 bases, with 17 bases left in between. The CDR3 length is 17 residues. The germline CDR1 and CDR2 sequences are LNHDA and SQIVND (reference sequence). Authors' analysis steps: Reference gene primer amplification gave nucleated cell count estimates. The protocol was immunoSEQ multiplex PCR, while the TCRdb copy is restricted to in-frame clones and leaves out a portion. The DNA was the basis for D and trimming; V, J and clone size are from that table. Among fewer than 200,000 clones listed, about 83% were seen once. The chain carries TRBV19 and TRBJ2-6; TRBD2 is a possible D gene (5 bases). The sequencing sample was made of peripheral blood. This receptor was taken from a human donor in a cohort sampled during active COVID-19. Written as DNA, the CDR3 is TGTGCCAGTAGTAACCCTCGGGGTGTCTCAGGGGCCAACGTCCTGACTTTC. As protein: CASSNPRGVSGANVLTF.